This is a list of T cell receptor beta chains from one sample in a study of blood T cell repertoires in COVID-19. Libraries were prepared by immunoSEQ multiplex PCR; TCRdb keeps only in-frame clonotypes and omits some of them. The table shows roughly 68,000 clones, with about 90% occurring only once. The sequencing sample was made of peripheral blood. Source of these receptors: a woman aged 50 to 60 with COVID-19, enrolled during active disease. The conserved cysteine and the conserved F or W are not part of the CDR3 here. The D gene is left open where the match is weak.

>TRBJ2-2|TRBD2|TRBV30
ACRIFGRSTGELF
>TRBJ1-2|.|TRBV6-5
ASSRYRANYGYT
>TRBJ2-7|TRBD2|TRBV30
AWTSGIYEQY
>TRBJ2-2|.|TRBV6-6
ASSFRQAANTGELF
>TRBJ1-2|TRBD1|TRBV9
ASSAGTGLEANYGYT
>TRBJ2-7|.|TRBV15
ATSPGRGSYEQY
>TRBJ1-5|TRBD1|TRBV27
ASSSGTGVRGNQPQH
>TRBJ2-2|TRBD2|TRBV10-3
AATSGRTGELF
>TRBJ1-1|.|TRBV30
AWSPTAYQAF
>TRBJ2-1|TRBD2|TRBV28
ASNQGLAENEQF
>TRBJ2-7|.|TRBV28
ASSGGLAKGEQY
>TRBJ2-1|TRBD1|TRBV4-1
ASSPGTGSGNEQF
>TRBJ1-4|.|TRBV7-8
ASSLDWGHKLF
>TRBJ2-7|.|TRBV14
ASSSYYEQY
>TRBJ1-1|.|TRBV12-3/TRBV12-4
ASSSSGKAF
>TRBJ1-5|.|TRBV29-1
SVIRSDSNQPQH
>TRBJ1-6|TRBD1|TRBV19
ASRTQGVTSPLH
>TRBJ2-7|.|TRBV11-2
ASSLGPLATAYEQY
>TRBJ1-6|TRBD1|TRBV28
ASVSGTGVSPLH
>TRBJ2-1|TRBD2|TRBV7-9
ASSPTSEKQF
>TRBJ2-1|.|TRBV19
ASSLRGRRNEQF
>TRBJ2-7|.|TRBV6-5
ASSYSTEQY
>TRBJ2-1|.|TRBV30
ALRSRSYNEQF
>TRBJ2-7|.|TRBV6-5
ASSRPMSYEQY
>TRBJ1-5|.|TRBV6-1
ASSEAGGYQPQH
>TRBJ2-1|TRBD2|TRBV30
ASRTSGRFSSYNEQF
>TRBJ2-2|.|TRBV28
ASRRARVTGELF
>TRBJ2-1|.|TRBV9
ASSASGLQPFNEQF
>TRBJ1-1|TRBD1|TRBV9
ASSGRTGGPEAF
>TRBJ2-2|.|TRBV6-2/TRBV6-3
ASSPGTYGELF
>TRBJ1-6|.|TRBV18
ASSPAGWDSPLH
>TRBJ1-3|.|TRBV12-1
ASSFDRTGNTIY
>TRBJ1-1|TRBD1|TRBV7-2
ASSSGQEGTEAF
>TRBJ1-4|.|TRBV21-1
ASRRDREEKLF
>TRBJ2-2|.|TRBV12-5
ASGATTGELF
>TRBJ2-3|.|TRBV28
ASSFPDGLTSTDTQY
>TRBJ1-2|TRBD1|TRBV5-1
ASSAGRQGTGYT
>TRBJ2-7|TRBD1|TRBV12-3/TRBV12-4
ASSLTGGDEQY
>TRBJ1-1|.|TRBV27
ASSLGGGGVTEAF
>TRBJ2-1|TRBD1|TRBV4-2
ASSTGQGGNEDSYNEQF
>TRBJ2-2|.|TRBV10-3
AIGAVKIPGELF
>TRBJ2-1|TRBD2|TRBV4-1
ASTHLGGGVDEQF